The 32 T cell receptor beta chains listed next were all sequenced from one sample in a study of blood T cells in healthy people across ages. For the second PCR, which ran for about 6 to 11 cycles, a sample-barcoded 5' primer and a J-beta primer mix were used. One entry per CDR3 protein results from TCRdb running MiXCR on the 5' RACE reads. The sample shows approximately 1,700,000 distinct CDR3 sequences, 35% to 50% of them seen only once. The specimen was blood. Receptors were obtained from a human donor in good health.

CDR3 nucleotides: TGTGCCAGCAGCTTTGGCGGTTCGCGGGGGGCAGAGACCCAGTACTTC. Amino acids: CASSFGGSRGAETQYF. The genes are TRBV7-2 and TRBJ2-5; 8 bases match TRBD2. This CDR3 has 16 amino acids. Germline CDR1 SGHTA, CDR2 FQGNSA. V was clipped by 3 bases and J by 4 bases; unmatched bases: 10.

This clonotype was counted between two and nine times. CDR3 in amino acids: CASMLARTSGEGYEQYF. The CDR3 DNA sequence: TGTGCCAGCATGCTAGCCCGGACTAGCGGGGAAGGCTACGAGCAGTACTTC. V and J are TRBV28 and TRBJ2-7, with 12 bases matching TRBD2. Germline trimming cut 7 bases from V and 3 bases from J; bases unmatched to any gene: 13. The length of the CDR3 is 17 residues. Germline CDR1 reads MDHEN; CDR2 reads SYDVKM.

The chain couples TRBV7-8 to TRBJ2-7; D is possibly TRBD1 (5 bases). The CDR3 covers 18 residues. Germline V gene data show CDR1 as SGHVS and CDR2 as FQNEAQ. Trimming stripped 1 base from V and 2 bases from J, with 21 bases between. CDR3 region: CASSLEVSQGVLPYEQYF. The CDR3 nucleotides read TGTGCCAGCAGCTTAGAGGTGTCGCAAGGGGTTCTCCCCTACGAGCAGTACTTC.

The CDR3 region has the DNA TGTGCCAGCAGGGCGGGGGGGCGTGGGACCCAGTACTTC. As protein: CASRAGGRGTQYF. The chain employs TRBV28 and TRBJ2-7, with 9 bases identical to TRBD2. The J call may be wrong; the DNA end is better matched by TRBJ2-5. In germline, CDR1 is MDHEN, CDR2 SYDVKM. CDR3 size: 13 residues.

In its sample, this clonotype was seen a few times. The rearrangement links TRBV4-3 to TRBJ1-1, with TRBD1 identical over 9 bases. V lost 3 bases to trimming and J lost 11 bases; unmatched junction nucleotides: 10. CDR3 length: 14 amino acids. Germline CDR1 LGHNA, CDR2 YSLEER. CDR3 region: CASSHVTGGRAAFF. For the CDR3, the DNA is TGCGCCAGCAGCCATGTTACAGGGGGCCGTGCGGCTTTCTTT.

This clonotype was seen more than once but under ten times. This sequence joins TRBV5-1 and TRBJ2-7; TRBD1 is a possible D gene (6 bases). Germline lookup yields CDR1 SGHRS and CDR2 YFSETQ. The CDR3 loop spans 13 amino acids. With 4 bases removed from V and 3 bases from J, the gap between germline ends came to 11 bases. The CDR3 region is CASSTGQDYEQYF. CDR3 in DNA: TGCGCCAGCAGCACGGGACAAGACTACGAGCAGTACTTC.

This clonotype was detected a few times. The J gene is TRBJ2-1, the V gene TRBV6-6, with TRBD2 matching over 11 bases. Per germline, CDR1 MNHNY and CDR2 SVGAGI (reference sequence). The CDR3 loop spans 17 amino acids. Germline trimming cut 2 bases from V and 8 bases from J; bases unmatched to any gene: 11. The CDR3 region is CASSYTLRLAGYYEQFF. CDR3 sequence (DNA): TGTGCCAGCAGTTACACCTTGCGACTAGCGGGGTACTATGAGCAGTTCTTC.

The chain employs TRBV3-1 and TRBJ2-2; D not certain. Trimming took off 0 bases at V and 4 bases at J, with 6 bases between the two ends. Germline V CDR1 and CDR2: LGHDT, YNNKEL (reference sequence). This CDR3 contains 14 residues. CDR3 region: CASSQDSVTGELFF. Written as DNA, the CDR3 is TGTGCCAGCAGCCAAGACAGCGTCACCGGGGAGCTGTTTTTT.

In this sample, this clonotype turned up a few times. The CDR3 DNA reads as TGCGCCAGCAGCTTGGTAGTTGGGGGCAATGAGCAGTTCTTC. The encoded protein is CASSLVVGGNEQFF. The chain uses TRBV5-1 and TRBJ2-1; perhaps D is TRBD1 or TRBD2 (5 bases each). Trimming pared 0 bases from V and 6 bases from J, leaving 10 bases between. The CDR3 is 14 amino acids. CDR1 and CDR2 from the germline V gene are SGHRS and YFSETQ.

V usage is TRBV29-1 and J usage is TRBJ1-2; 8 nucleotides match TRBD1. In germline, CDR1 is SQVTM, CDR2 ANQGSEA. Trimming at V came to 7 bases and at J to 2 bases, leaving 9 bases not matched to a gene. The length of the CDR3 is 14 residues. The CDR3 here is CSAEGTGRNYGYTF. The DNA of the CDR3 is TGCAGCGCCGAAGGGACAGGCCGGAACTATGGCTACACCTTC.

This clonotype was counted a few times. The CDR3 coding sequence is TGCAGCGTGCCGACAGCTGATACGCAGTATTTT. Translated, it gives CSVPTADTQYF. V usage is TRBV29-1 and J usage is TRBJ2-3; possible D gene TRBD1, 5 bases. Per the germline V gene, CDR1 is SQVTM and CDR2 is ANQGSEA. V was pared by 6 bases and J by 6 bases, with 10 bases between. The CDR3 spans 11 residues.

The chain carries TRBV5-1 and TRBJ2-7; 7 nucleotides agree with TRBD1. The V segment lost 0 bases and the J segment 3 bases; nucleotides outside the gene matches: 9. CDR1 and CDR2 (germline): SGHRS, YFSETQ. The CDR3 contains 16 residues. The CDR3 here is CASSLETGQNLYEQYF. The DNA of the CDR3 is TGCGCCAGCAGCTTGGAGACGGGACAGAACCTCTACGAGCAGTACTTC. The full variable domain, in which reference TRBV5-1 and TRBJ2-7 provide the parts outside the CDR3, is KAGVTQTPRYLIKTRGQQVTLSCSPISGHRSVSWYQQTPGQGLQFLFEYFSETQRNKGNFPGRFSGRQFSNSRSEMNVSTLELGDSALYLCASSLETGQNLYEQYFGPGTRLTVT.

In this sample, this clonotype turned up a few times. The CDR3 DNA follows: TGCGCCAGCGGGCCCCCGGACTCCTACGAGCAGTACTTC. It specifies CASGPPDSYEQYF. V is TRBV5-1 and J is TRBJ2-7; no firm D call. CDR3 length equals 13 residues. Trimming took off 7 bases at V and 0 bases at J, with 11 bases between the two ends. CDR1 and CDR2 (germline): SGHRS, YFSETQ.

This clonotype was picked up one time. The rearrangement links TRBV29-1 to TRBJ2-4; D is perhaps TRBD1 (6 bases). The DNA end is more similar to TRBJ2-7, so the J call may be wrong. In germline, CDR1 is SQVTM, CDR2 ANQGSEA. The CDR3 has 13 residues. The CDR3, as DNA: TGCAGTATATCACAGGGAGTAACCTACGAGCAGTACTTC. This translates into CSISQGVTYEQYF.

Turning to this clonotype: The conserved final phenylalanine or tryptophan is absent from the CDR3, which likely points to a read error. The chain recombines TRBV4-3 with TRBJ1-2, with D unclear. V lost 0 bases and J lost 4, with 15 bases in between. The V gene's germline CDR1 is LGHNA and CDR2 YSLEER. This CDR3 comprises 16 residues. This CDR3 is CASSQDLVSRSYGYTC. The CDR3 DNA reads as TGCGCCAGCAGCCAAGATCTGGTCTCTAGGAGCTATGGCTACACCTGC.

V is TRBV29-1 and J is TRBJ2-3; 7 bases map to TRBD1. The CDR3 has 16 amino acids. Germline V gene sequence: CDR1 SQVTM, CDR2 ANQGSEA. Trimming cost V 6 bases and J 9 bases; bases outside gene matches: 21. In DNA, the CDR3 is TGCAGCGTCATATTCCCCGGGACAGCCCTCTCAAACACGCAGTATTTT. This sequence encodes CSVIFPGTALSNTQYF.

The chain carries TRBV2 and TRBJ1-1; D remains ambiguous. Per germline, CDR1 SNHLY and CDR2 FYNNEI. The CDR3 runs to 14 residues. Trimming shortened V by 4 bases and J by 7 bases, and 16 bases separated the two germline ends. CDR3 in amino acids: CASSVIIRGSEAFF. The CDR3 bases are TGTGCCAGCAGTGTGATAATCCGGGGTAGTGAAGCTTTCTTT.

Written as DNA, the CDR3 is TGTGTCACCAGCGGGGGCCGCACAGATACGCAGTATTTT. Encoded protein: CVTSGGRTDTQYF. The chain combines TRBV6-2 or TRBV6-3 with TRBJ2-3; 8 positions match TRBD2. The CDR3 sequence is 13 residues long. Germline V CDR1 and CDR2: MNHEY, SVGEGT.

This chain uses TRBV7-8 with TRBJ2-2; weak D call: TRBD2 (5 bases). This CDR3 spans 15 amino acids. Germline assignment: CDR1 SGHVS and CDR2 FQNEAQ. Trimming took 10 bases from V and 2 from J, leaving 17 bases between them. The CDR3 spells CATLPRRVNTGELFF. As DNA, the CDR3 is TGTGCCACCCTCCCCCGGCGGGTCAACACCGGGGAGCTGTTTTTT.

This clonotype was recorded a few times. This CDR3 reads CSANPPGLGGHEQYF. The CDR3 nucleotides are TGCAGTGCCAACCCACCGGGACTAGGGGGCCACGAGCAGTACTTC. This chain uses TRBV20-1 with TRBJ2-7, with D perhaps matching TRBD2 (8 bases). CDR3 length: 15 amino acids. Per the germline V gene, CDR1 is DFQATT and CDR2 is SNEGSKA (reference sequence). V dropped 6 bases and J dropped 5 bases, with 23 bases sitting between them.

V usage is TRBV6-5 and J usage is TRBJ2-3; TRBD2 aligns across 10 bases. The CDR3 consists of 15 residues. Germline CDR1 and CDR2: MNHEY and SVGAGI. The ends lost 7 bases at V and 4 bases at J; junction bases unmatched: 8. This CDR3 reads CASTSPSGGADTQYF. The CDR3 coding sequence is TGTGCCAGCACCTCTCCTAGCGGGGGAGCAGATACGCAGTATTTT.

This clonotype came up a few times. This sequence joins TRBV21-1 and TRBJ2-5; the table names TRBD1, a call not compared with the DNA. TRBV21-1 is classified as a pseudogene. The CDR3 consists of 16 residues. The CDR3, as DNA: TGTGCCAGCAGCAAAGCAGGGCGGGGTAGGCGAGAGACCCAGTACTTC. Encoded protein: CASSKAGRGRRETQYF.

The chain has TRBV10-2 and TRBJ1-5; D not resolved. The CDR3 is made up of 14 amino acids. Trimming cost V 3 bases and J 0 bases, with 6 bases left between them. Germline loops: CDR1 WSHSY, CDR2 SAAADI. The CDR3 DNA sequence: TGCGCCAGCAGTGACGGCCTTAGCAATCAGCCCCAGCATTTT. Amino acid sequence: CASSDGLSNQPQHF.

As regards this clonotype: At one end the junction does not follow the germline gene, possibly because of a read error. The chain joins TRBV4-3 to TRBJ1-2; D unclear. Germline CDR1 and CDR2: LGHNA and YSLEER. This CDR3 contains 14 residues. CDR3 loop: CASSQEPRNYGYTF. The DNA for the CDR3 is TGTGCCAGCAGCCAAGAGCCCCGGAACTATGGCTACACCTTC.

V gene TRBV18 combines with J gene TRBJ1-2; 9 nucleotides align to TRBD1. Trimming removed 5 bases from V and 6 bases from J; junction bases left unmatched: 7. Germline values: CDR1 KGHSH, CDR2 LQKENI. This CDR3 has 14 residues. CDR3 DNA sequence: TGTGCCAGCTCAAAACAGGGGGCGGAAAATGGCTACACCTTC. This codes for CASSKQGAENGYTF.

The chain recombines TRBV5-1 with TRBJ1-2, with D unresolved. The V end lost 4 bases, the J end lost 4 bases, and 20 bases lay between the germline ends. Germline lookup yields CDR1 SGHRS and CDR2 YFSETQ. The CDR3 covers 16 residues. Here the CDR3 reads CASSRDLGRVGYGYTF. CDR3 DNA: TGCGCCAGCAGCCGAGACCTGGGTAGGGTGGGCTATGGCTACACCTTC. Complete variable domain (other parts from reference TRBV5-1 and TRBJ1-2): KAGVTQTPRYLIKTRGQQVTLSCSPISGHRSVSWYQQTPGQGLQFLFEYFSETQRNKGNFPGRFSGRQFSNSRSEMNVSTLELGDSALYLCASSRDLGRVGYGYTFGSGTRLTVV.

This clonotype has just one count. The rearrangement links TRBV20-1 to TRBJ1-5; 9 bases fit TRBD1. The V segment lost 0 bases and the J segment 4 bases; nucleotides outside the gene matches: 10. CDR3 length: 17 amino acids. Germline V lookup: CDR1 DFQATT, CDR2 SNEGSKA (reference sequence). The CDR3 loop reads CSARDFLGQGPNQPQHF. The CDR3 DNA is TGCAGTGCTAGAGATTTTTTGGGACAGGGACCGAATCAGCCCCAGCATTTT.

V usage is TRBV5-1 and J usage is TRBJ2-3; D ambiguous. V lost 0 bases, J lost 5 bases, and 7 bases lay in between. The CDR3 totals 13 residues. Germline CDR1 is SGHRS and CDR2 is YFSETQ. CDR3 nucleotides: TGCGCCAGCAGCTTGGCCTGGGTAGATACGCAGTATTTT. Amino acid sequence: CASSLAWVDTQYF. The entire variable domain, with the rest obtained from reference TRBV5-1 and TRBJ2-3, is as follows: KAGVTQTPRYLIKTRGQQVTLSCSPISGHRSVSWYQQTPGQGLQFLFEYFSETQRNKGNFPGRFSGRQFSNSRSEMNVSTLELGDSALYLCASSLAWVDTQYFGPGTRLTVL.

This rearrangement joins TRBV12-3 or TRBV12-4 to TRBJ1-4, with a possible D match to TRBD1 (5 bases). The CDR3 contains 13 residues. V lost 3 bases and J 7 bases, leaving 9 bases between the germline ends. This CDR3 is CASSFRQLEKLFF. For the CDR3, the DNA is TGTGCCAGCAGTTTCCGACAGCTTGAAAAACTGTTTTTT.

This chain connects TRBV5-1 to TRBJ2-1; D uncertain. Trimming stripped 2 bases from V and 13 bases from J, with 16 bases between. Germline-derived CDR1 and CDR2 are SGHRS and YFSETQ. The CDR3 covers 13 residues. The CDR3 DNA reads TGCGCCAGCAGCTTTCTACTAACCGAGACCCAGTTCTTC. Protein product: CASSFLLTETQFF.

The chain couples TRBV7-2 to TRBJ2-7, with TRBD1 matching over 7 bases. The assigned J gene may be wrong: the sequence end matches TRBJ2-5 better. This CDR3 has 18 residues. The germline gives CDR1 SGHTA, CDR2 FQGNSA. CDR3 protein: CANSPAPGGLIRLETQYF. DNA for the CDR3: TGTGCCAACTCGCCAGCCCCAGGGGGTTTGATCCGTTTGGAGACCCAGTACTTC.

The chain combines TRBV21-1 with TRBJ1-5. TRBV21-1 corresponds to a pseudogene. This CDR3 region has 14 residues. The CDR3 nucleotides read TGTGCCAGCAGTAAATTCCTAGGCAATCAGCCCCAGCATTTT. Translated: CASSKFLGNQPQHF.